The present TCR beta chain was sequenced within a study of control samples from healthy donors and cancer patients. After removal of 1 base from V and 5 bases from J, the junction contained 5 bases not matched to a gene. Germline CDR1 reads KGHSH; CDR2 reads LQKENI. CDR3 length: 16 residues. Generated by immunoSEQ multiplex PCR, the TCRdb table keeps only in-frame clones and is missing some. The sample includes approximately 70,000 clones, over 70% of them seen just once. The V call is TRBV18, the J call TRBJ2-1; 10 bases are shared with TRBD2. Sequenced material: blood. The sequence came from a man between 45 and 60 years old in good health. CDR3 loop: CASSPQTSGKDNEQFF. The CDR3, as DNA: TGTGCCAGCTCACCACAAACTAGCGGGAAAGACAATGAGCAGTTCTTC. Using reference TRBV18 and TRBJ2-1 for the parts outside the CDR3, the full variable domain is NAGVMQNPRHLVRRRGQEARLRCSPMKGHSHVYWYRQLPEEGLKFMVYLQKENIIDESGMPKERFSAEFPKEGPSILRIQQVVRGDSAAYFCASSPQTSGKDNEQFFGPGTRLTVL.